This T cell receptor beta chain was sequenced in a study of blood T cell repertoires in COVID-19. Across the whole study: The United States, Italy and Spain supplied acute and convalescent COVID-19 samples. Nucleic acid was either cDNA or gDNA, and it came from T cells, B-cell-depleted T cells, or PBMCs.

Authors' processing steps: Reference gene primers were amplified, and this amplification served to estimate nucleated cell counts. The table came from immunoSEQ multiplex PCR; TCRdb's copy has only in-frame clones and leaves some out. V and J calls and clone size come straight from that table; D and trimming were deduced from the DNA. The sample includes roughly 90,000 clones, approximately 88% of them seen just once. The CDR3 extends over 19 amino acids. The source of this sequence is an elderly woman with active or convalescent COVID-19. The chain combines TRBV21-1 with TRBJ1-1; the D segment call TRBD1 is taken from the table without a DNA check. TRBV21-1 is an annotated pseudogene. The specimen sequenced was peripheral blood. CDR3 DNA sequence: TGTGCCAGCAGCAAACGGGACAGGGGTAAAGAGTGTGGGGATACTGAAGCTTTCTTT. As protein: CASSKRDRGKECGDTEAFF.